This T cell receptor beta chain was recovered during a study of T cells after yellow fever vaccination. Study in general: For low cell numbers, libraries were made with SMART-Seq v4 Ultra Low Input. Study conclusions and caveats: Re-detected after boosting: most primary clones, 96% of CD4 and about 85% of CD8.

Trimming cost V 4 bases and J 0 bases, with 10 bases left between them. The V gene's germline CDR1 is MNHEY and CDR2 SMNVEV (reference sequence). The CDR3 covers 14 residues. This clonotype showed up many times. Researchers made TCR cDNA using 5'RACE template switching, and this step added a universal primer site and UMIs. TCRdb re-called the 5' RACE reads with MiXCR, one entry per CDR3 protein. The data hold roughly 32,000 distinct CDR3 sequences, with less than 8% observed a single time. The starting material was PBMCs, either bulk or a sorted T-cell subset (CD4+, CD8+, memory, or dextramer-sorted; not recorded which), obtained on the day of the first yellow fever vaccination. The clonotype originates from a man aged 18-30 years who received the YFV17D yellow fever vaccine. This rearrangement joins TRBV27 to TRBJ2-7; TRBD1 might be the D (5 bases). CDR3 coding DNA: TGTGCCAGCAGTTCCCAGGGAAGCTCCTACGAGCAGTACTTC. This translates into CASSSQGSSYEQYF.